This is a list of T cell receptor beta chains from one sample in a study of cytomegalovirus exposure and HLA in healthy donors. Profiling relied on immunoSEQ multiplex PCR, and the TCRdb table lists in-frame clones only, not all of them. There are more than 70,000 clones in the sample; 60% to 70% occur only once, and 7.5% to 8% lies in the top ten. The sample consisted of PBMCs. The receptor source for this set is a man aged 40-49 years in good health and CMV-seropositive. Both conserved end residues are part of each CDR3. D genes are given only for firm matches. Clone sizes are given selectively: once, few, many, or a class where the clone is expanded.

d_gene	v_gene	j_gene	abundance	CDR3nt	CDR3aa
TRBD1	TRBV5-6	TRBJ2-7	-	TGTGCCAGCAGCTTTTGGACAGGAAACTACGAGCAGTACTTC	CASSFWTGNYEQYF
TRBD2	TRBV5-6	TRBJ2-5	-	TGTGCCAGCAGGTGGGGTATCCAGCGGGGGGAAGAGACCCAGTACTTC	CASRWGIQRGEETQYF
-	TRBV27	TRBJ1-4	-	TGTGCCAGCAAGTCCGGGGTAGGGATGAAACTGTTTTTT	CASKSGVGMKLFF
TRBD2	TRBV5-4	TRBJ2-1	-	TGTGCCAGCAGCTTAGGACTAGCGGGAGGTTCCTACAATGAGCAGTTCTTC	CASSLGLAGGSYNEQFF
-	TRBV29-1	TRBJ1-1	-	TGCAGCGTGAGCAAAAACACTGAAGCTTTCTTT	CSVSKNTEAFF
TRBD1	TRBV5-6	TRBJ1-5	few	TGTGCCAGCAGCTCCGGGACAGGGGGGAATCAGCCCCAGCATTTT	CASSSGTGGNQPQHF
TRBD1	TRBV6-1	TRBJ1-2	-	TGTGCCAGCAGAGCCGGACAGGGAGGCGGCTACACCTTC	CASRAGQGGGYTF
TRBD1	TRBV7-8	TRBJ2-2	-	TGTGCCAGCAGCTTAGGACAGGGGAAGGAGGAGCTGTTTTTT	CASSLGQGKEELFF
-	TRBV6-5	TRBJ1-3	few	TGTGCCAGCAGACCCGGTGGAGCTGGAAACACCATATATTTT	CASRPGGAGNTIYF
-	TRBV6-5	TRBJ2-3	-	TGTGCCAGCAGTTACTCGACCCAGGGAGATACGCAGTATTTT	CASSYSTQGDTQYF
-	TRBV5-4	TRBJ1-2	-	TGTGCCAGCAGCTTGGCACAGCCTAACTATGGCTACACCTTC	CASSLAQPNYGYTF
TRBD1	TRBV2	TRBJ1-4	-	TGTGCCAGCAGTCCCCGGGACAGGGACAATGAAAAACTGTTTTTT	CASSPRDRDNEKLFF
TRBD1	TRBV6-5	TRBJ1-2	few	TGTGCCAGCAGAGGACAGGGTTCCTACTATGGCTACACCTTC	CASRGQGSYYGYTF
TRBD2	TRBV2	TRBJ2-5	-	TGTGCCAGCAGTGTCCCCAGCGGGACTAGCGCCGTGGGGTCATGGGAGACCCAGTACTTC	CASSVPSGTSAVGSWETQYF
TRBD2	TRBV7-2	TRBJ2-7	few	TGTGCCAGCAGCTTTTTGACTAGCGGGGGGGCTCGTGAGCAGTACTTC	CASSFLTSGGAREQYF
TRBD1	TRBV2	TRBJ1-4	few	TGTGCCAGCAGCCCAGAACCGGGACAGGCTAATGAAAAACTGTTTTTT	CASSPEPGQANEKLFF
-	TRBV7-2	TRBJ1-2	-	TGTGCCAGCAGCTTGGGGGGAACCTATGGCTACACCTTC	CASSLGGTYGYTF
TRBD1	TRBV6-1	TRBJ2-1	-	TGTGCCAGCAGTGGACCGGGACAGGGGGCGGATGAGCAGTTCTTC	CASSGPGQGADEQFF
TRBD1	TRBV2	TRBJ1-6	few	TGTGCCAGCAGTGAAACAGGACAGGGTGGGTCACCCCTCCACTTT	CASSETGQGGSPLHF
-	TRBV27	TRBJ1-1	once	TGTGCCAGCAGGCCTGACAAACCGAACACTGAAGCTTTCTTT	CASRPDKPNTEAFF
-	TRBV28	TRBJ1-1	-	TGTGCCAGCAGTTTGCTCCCGAGGGCCGGTGAAGCTTTCTTT	CASSLLPRAGEAFF
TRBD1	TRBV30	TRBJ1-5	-	TGTGCCTGGAGTGTAAGACAGGGGCAACAGCCCCAGCATTTT	CAWSVRQGQQPQHF